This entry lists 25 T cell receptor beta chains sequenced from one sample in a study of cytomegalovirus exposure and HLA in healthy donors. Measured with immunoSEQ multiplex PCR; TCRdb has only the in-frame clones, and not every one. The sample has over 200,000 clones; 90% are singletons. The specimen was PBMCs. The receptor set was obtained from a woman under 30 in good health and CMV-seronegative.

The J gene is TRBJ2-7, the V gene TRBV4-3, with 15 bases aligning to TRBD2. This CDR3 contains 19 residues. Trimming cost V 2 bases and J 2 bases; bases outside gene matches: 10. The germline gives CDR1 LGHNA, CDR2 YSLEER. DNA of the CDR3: TGCGCCAGCAGCCAATCCTACGGGACTAGCGGGGGGATGACCTACGAGCAGTACTTC. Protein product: CASSQSYGTSGGMTYEQYF.

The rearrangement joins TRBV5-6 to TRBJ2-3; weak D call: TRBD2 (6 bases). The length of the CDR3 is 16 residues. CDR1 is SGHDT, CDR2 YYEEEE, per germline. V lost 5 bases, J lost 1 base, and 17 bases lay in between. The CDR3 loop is CASRVGGRGRTDTQYF. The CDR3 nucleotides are TGTGCCAGCAGGGTGGGAGGTAGGGGACGCACAGATACGCAGTATTTT.

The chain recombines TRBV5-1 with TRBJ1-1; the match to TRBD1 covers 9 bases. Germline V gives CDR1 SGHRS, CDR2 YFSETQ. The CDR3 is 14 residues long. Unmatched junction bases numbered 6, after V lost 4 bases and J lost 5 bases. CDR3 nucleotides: TGCGCCAGCAGCCTGACAGGGGGATATACTGAAGCTTTCTTT. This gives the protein CASSLTGGYTEAFF.

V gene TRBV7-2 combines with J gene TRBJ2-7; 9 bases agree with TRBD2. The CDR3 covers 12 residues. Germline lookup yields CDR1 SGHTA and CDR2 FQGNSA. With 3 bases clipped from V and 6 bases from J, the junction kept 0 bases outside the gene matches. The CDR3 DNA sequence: TGTGCCAGCAGCTTGACTAGCGGCGAGCAGTACTTC. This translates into CASSLTSGEQYF.

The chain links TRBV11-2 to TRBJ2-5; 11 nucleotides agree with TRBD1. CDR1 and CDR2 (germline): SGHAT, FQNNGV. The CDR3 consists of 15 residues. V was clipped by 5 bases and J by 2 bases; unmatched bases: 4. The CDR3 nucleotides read TGTGCCAGCAGCCGTGGGACAGGGGGACAAGAGACCCAGTACTTC. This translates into CASSRGTGGQETQYF.

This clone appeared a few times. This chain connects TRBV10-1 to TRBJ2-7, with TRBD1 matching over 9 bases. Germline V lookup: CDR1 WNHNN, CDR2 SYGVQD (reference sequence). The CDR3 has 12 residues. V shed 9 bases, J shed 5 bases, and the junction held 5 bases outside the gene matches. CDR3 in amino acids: CARGTGWHEQYV. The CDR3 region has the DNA TGCGCCAGAGGGACAGGGTGGCACGAGCAGTACGTC.

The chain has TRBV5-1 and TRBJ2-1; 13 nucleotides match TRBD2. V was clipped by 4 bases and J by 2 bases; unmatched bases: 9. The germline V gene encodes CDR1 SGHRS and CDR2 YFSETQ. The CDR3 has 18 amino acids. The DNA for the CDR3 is TGCGCCAGCAGCCAACAACTAGCGGGGGGGTTGACCTACAATGAGCAGTTCTTC. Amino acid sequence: CASSQQLAGGLTYNEQFF.

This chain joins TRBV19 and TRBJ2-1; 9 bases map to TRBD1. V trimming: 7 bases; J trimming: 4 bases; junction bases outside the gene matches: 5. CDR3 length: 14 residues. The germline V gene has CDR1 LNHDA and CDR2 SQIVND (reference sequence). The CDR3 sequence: CASKGQGTYNEQFF. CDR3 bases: TGTGCCAGTAAAGGACAGGGGACGTACAATGAGCAGTTCTTC. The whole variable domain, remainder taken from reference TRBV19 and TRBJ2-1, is DGGITQSPKYLFRKEGQNVTLSCEQNLNHDAMYWYRQDPGQGLRLIYYSQIVNDFQKGDIAEGYSVSREKKESFPLTVTSAQKNPTAFYLCASKGQGTYNEQFFGPGTRLTVL.

Here the CDR3 reads CASSLQDGYTF. The CDR3 nucleotides are TGTGCCAGCAGCTTACAGGATGGCTACACCTTC. This rearrangement joins TRBV7-9 to TRBJ1-2; D remains unclear. The germline gives CDR1 SEHNR, CDR2 FQNEAQ (reference sequence). The V and J ends lost 2 bases and 6 bases respectively, with 4 bases between them. CDR3 length: 11 amino acids.

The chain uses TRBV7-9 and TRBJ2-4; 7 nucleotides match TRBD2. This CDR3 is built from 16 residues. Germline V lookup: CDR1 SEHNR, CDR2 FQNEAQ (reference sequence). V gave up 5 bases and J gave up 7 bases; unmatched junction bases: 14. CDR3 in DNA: TGTGCCAGCAGCGCAGCCGGGGACTACTTGGGGAACATTCAGTACTTC. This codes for CASSAAGDYLGNIQYF.

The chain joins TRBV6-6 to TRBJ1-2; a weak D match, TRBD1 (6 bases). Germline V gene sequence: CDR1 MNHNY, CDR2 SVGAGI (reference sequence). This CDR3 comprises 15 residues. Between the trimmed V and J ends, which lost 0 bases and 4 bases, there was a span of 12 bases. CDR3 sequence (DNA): TGTGCCAGCAGTTACTCTCCAAGAGGGGGCTATGGCTACACCTTC. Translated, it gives CASSYSPRGGYGYTF.

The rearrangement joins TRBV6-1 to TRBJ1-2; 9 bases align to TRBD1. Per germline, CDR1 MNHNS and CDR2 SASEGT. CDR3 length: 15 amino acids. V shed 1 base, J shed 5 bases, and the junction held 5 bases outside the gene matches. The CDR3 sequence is CASSEGRDRVYGYTF. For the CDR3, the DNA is TGTGCCAGCAGTGAAGGCCGGGACAGGGTGTATGGCTACACCTTC.

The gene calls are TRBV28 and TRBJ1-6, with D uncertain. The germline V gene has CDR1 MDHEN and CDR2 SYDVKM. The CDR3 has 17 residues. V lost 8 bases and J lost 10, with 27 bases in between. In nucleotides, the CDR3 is TGTGCCAGCGGCCGCGGTACATACGGTGTGTCTAGGTCACCCCTCCACTTT. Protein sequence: CASGRGTYGVSRSPLHF. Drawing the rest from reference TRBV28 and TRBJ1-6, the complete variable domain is DVKVTQSSRYLVKRTGEKVFLECVQDMDHENMFWYRQDPGLGLRLIYFSYDVKMKEKGDIPEGYSVSREKKERFSLILESASTNQTSMYLCASGRGTYGVSRSPLHFGNGTRLTVT.

As DNA, the CDR3 is TGCGCCAGCAGCTTGGGGGGACAGAGCAATCAGCCCCAGCATTTT. Translating it yields CASSLGGQSNQPQHF. The chain joins TRBV5-1 to TRBJ1-5, with TRBD1 matching over 7 bases. CDR3 length equals 15 residues. The V gene end was trimmed by 0 bases and the J gene end by 1 base; junction bases not matched to a gene: 1. Germline CDR1 and CDR2: SGHRS and YFSETQ.

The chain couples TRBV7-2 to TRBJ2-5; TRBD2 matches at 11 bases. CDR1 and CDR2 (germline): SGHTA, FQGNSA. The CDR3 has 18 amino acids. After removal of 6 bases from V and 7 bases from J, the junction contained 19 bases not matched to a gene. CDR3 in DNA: TGTGCCAGCAGGGCGGAGGGGCTAGCGGGGGGAACCACGGGGACCCAGTACTTC. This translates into CASRAEGLAGGTTGTQYF. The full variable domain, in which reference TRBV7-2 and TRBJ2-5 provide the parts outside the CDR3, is GAGVSQSPSNKVTEKGKDVELRCDPISGHTALYWYRQSLGQGLEFLIYFQGNSAPDKSGLPSDRFSAERTGGSVSTLTIQRTQQEDSAVYLCASRAEGLAGGTTGTQYFGPGTRLLVL.

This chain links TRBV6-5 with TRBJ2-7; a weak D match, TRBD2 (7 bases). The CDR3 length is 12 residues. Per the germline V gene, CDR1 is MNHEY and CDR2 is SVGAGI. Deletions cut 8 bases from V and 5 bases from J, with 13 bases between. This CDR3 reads CASGRGIDEQYV. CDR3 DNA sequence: TGTGCCAGCGGGAGGGGGATCGACGAGCAGTACGTC.

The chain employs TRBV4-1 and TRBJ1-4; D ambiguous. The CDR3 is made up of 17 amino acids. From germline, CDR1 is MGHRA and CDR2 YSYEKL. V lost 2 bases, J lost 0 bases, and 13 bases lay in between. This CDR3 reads CASSQPGEYATNEKLFF. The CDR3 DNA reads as TGCGCCAGCAGCCAACCCGGGGAGTATGCAACTAATGAAAAACTGTTTTTT.

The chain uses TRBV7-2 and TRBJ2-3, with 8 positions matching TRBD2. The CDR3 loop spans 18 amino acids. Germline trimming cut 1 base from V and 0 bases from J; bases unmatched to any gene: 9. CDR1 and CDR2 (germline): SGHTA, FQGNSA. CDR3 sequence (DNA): TGTGCCAGCAGCTTAGAGTTTCCAGCGGGGGCTAGCACAGATACGCAGTATTTT. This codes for CASSLEFPAGASTDTQYF.

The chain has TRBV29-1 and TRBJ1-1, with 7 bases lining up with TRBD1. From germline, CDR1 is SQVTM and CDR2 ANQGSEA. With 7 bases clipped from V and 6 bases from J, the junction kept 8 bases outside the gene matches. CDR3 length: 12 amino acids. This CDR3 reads CSGLQGQAEAFF. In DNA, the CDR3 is TGCAGCGGCCTACAGGGGCAGGCTGAAGCTTTCTTT.

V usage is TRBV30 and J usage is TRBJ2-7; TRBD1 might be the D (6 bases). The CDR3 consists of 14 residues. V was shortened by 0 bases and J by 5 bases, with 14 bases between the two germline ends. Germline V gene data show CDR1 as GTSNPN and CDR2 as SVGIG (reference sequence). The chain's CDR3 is CAWSVLGGVDEQYF. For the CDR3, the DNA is TGTGCCTGGAGTGTACTAGGGGGAGTGGACGAGCAGTACTTC.

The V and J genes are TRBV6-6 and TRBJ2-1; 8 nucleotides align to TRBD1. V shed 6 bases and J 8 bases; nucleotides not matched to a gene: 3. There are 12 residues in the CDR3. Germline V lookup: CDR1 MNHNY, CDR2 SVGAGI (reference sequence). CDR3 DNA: TGTGCCAGCAGCGACAGGGGCGATGAGCAGTTCTTC. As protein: CASSDRGDEQFF.

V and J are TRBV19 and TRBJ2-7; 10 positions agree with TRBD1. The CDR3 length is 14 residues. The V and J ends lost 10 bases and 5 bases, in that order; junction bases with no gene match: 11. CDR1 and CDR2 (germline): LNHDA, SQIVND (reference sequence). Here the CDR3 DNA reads TGTGCCACCTCGGACTCCGGGACAGGGGACGAGCAGTACGTC. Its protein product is CATSDSGTGDEQYV.

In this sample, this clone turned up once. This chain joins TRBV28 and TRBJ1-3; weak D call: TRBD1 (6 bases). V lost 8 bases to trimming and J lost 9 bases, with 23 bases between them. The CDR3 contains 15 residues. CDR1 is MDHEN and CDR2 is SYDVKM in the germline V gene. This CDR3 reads CASSGQGRWRSTIYF. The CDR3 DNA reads TGTGCCAGCTCCGGCCAGGGGAGATGGCGTAGCACCATATATTTT.

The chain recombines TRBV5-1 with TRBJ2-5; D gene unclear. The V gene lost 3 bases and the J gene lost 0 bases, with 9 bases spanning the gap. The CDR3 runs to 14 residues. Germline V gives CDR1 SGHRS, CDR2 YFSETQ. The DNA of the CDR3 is TGCGCCAGCAGCTCTGACACGAACCAAGAGACCCAGTACTTC. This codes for CASSSDTNQETQYF.

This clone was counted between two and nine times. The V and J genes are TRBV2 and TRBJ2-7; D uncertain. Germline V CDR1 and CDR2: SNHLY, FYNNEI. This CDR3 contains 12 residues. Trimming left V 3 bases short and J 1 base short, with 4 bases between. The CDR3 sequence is CASSEESYEQYF. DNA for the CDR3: TGTGCCAGCAGTGAGGAGTCCTACGAGCAGTACTTC. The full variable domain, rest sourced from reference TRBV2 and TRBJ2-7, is EPEVTQTPSHQVTQMGQEVILRCVPISNHLYFYWYRQILGQKVEFLVSFYNNEISEKSEIFDDQFSVERPDGSNFTLKIRSTKLEDSAMYFCASSEESYEQYFGPGTRLTVT.